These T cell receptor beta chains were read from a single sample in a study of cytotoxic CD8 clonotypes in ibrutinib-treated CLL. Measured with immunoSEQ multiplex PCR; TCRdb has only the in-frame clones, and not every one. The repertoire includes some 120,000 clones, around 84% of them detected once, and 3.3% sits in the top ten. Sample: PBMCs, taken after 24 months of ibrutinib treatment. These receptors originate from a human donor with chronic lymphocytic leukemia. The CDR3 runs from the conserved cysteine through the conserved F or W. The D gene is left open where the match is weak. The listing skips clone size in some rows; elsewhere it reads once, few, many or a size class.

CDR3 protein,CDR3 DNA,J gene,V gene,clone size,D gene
CASSSKAIYREGEAFF,TGCGCCAGCAGCTCTAAGGCGATTTACAGGGAAGGTGAAGCTTTCTTT,TRBJ1-1,TRBV5-1,-,-
CASSVGGTGNTIYF,TGTGCCAGCAGCGTTGGAGGGACTGGAAACACCATATATTTT,TRBJ1-3,TRBV5-8,-,-
CASSSRDSQETQYF,TGTGCCAGCAGCTCCCGGGACAGCCAAGAGACCCAGTACTTC,TRBJ2-5,TRBV7-7,-,TRBD1
CASRSIGGPRETQYF,TGTGCCAGCAGGTCGATCGGGGGGCCTCGGGAGACCCAGTACTTC,TRBJ2-5,TRBV6-5,-,-
CASSPGGDLTETQYF,TGTGCCAGCAGCCCCGGGGGCGATCTCACGGAGACCCAGTACTTC,TRBJ2-5,TRBV6-5,-,-
CASSRQQGAGTGELFF,TGTGCCAGTAGTAGACAACAGGGGGCAGGCACCGGGGAGCTGTTTTTT,TRBJ2-2,TRBV19,-,TRBD1
CASSRLSGTANTEAFF,TGTGCCAGCAGCCGACTCTCCGGGACGGCGAACACTGAAGCTTTCTTT,TRBJ1-1,TRBV27,-,-
CASSQVETEGGHYEQYF,TGCGCCAGCAGCCAAGTCGAGACTGAGGGAGGCCACTACGAGCAGTACTTC,TRBJ2-7,TRBV4-3,-,-
CARRCPWGTSSYEQYF,TGTGCCAGACGGTGTCCGTGGGGGACCTCCTCCTACGAGCAGTACTTC,TRBJ2-7,TRBV9,-,-
CASSIRKQYSNQPQHF,TGTGCCAGTAGTATTCGCAAACAGTATAGCAATCAGCCCCAGCATTTT,TRBJ1-5,TRBV19,few,-
CASLPTRLWGNTIYF,TGTGCCAGCTTGCCAACTAGGCTTTGGGGAAACACCATATATTTT,TRBJ1-3,TRBV6-5,-,-
CASSSDRNTEAFF,TGTGCCAGCAGCTCGGACAGAAACACTGAAGCTTTCTTT,TRBJ1-1,TRBV11-3,-,-
CASSPRTGAKNIQYF,TGTGCCAGCTCACCACGGACAGGGGCCAAAAACATTCAGTACTTC,TRBJ2-4,TRBV18,-,TRBD1
CASSYSSSQTNQPQHF,TGTGCCAGCAGTTACTCCTCTTCGCAGACTAATCAGCCCCAGCATTTT,TRBJ1-5,TRBV6-6,-,-
CASSPNEGGETQYF,TGTGCCAGCTCACCGAACGAAGGAGGTGAGACCCAGTACTTC,TRBJ2-5,TRBV18,once,-
CASSLGTADTDTQYF,TGTGCCAGCAGCTTAGGGACGGCCGACACAGATACGCAGTATTTT,TRBJ2-3,TRBV7-9,-,-
CASSQDSAGAITDTQYF,TGCGCCAGCAGCCAAGATTCGGCGGGGGCTATCACAGATACGCAGTATTTT,TRBJ2-3,TRBV4-1,-,-
CASSQRQGGSYGYTF,TGCGCCAGCAGCCAGAGACAGGGGGGCTCCTATGGCTACACCTTC,TRBJ1-2,TRBV4-3,-,TRBD1
CAWSSRLSAFF,TGTGCCTGGAGCTCTCGTCTCTCAGCTTTCTTT,TRBJ1-1,TRBV30,few,-
CASLGGQGFQETQYF,TGTGCCAGCCTCGGGGGACAGGGGTTCCAAGAGACCCAGTACTTC,TRBJ2-5,TRBV25-1,-,TRBD1
CASIPGTGELFF,TGTGCCAGTATTCCGGGTACCGGGGAGCTGTTTTTT,TRBJ2-2,TRBV19,-,-
CASSQDAGMNTEAFF,TGCGCCAGCAGCCAAGACGCGGGGATGAACACTGAAGCTTTCTTT,TRBJ1-1,TRBV4-3,-,-
CASSYSGTAYGYTF,TGTGCCAGCAGTTACTCCGGGACAGCCTATGGCTACACCTTC,TRBJ1-2,TRBV6-5,-,TRBD1
CASSVGGIPYEQYF,TGTGCCAGCAGCGTAGGAGGGATCCCCTACGAGCAGTACTTC,TRBJ2-7,TRBV9,-,-